Each of the 14 T cell receptor beta chains below was sequenced from the same sample in a study of shared clonotypes between healthy human individuals. Generated by immunoSEQ multiplex PCR, the TCRdb table keeps only in-frame clones and is missing some. The sample records millions of clones, 85% to 95% being singletons. The sample consisted of naive CD4+ T cells sorted from blood. The subset is: CD45RA+ positively selected. The source is a young man in good health.

The chain employs TRBV4-1 and TRBJ2-1, with D possibly matching TRBD2 (6 bases). CDR3 length equals 16 residues. Germline values: CDR1 MGHRA, CDR2 YSYEKL. V dropped 5 bases and J dropped 4 bases, with 18 bases sitting between them. CDR3 region: CASSSTPGSGYNEQFF. CDR3 nucleotide sequence: TGCGCCAGCAGCTCTACTCCGGGTAGCGGATACAATGAGCAGTTCTTC.

Written as DNA, the CDR3 is TGTGCCAGCACCTTGACAGGGAGGGCGAAGAACGAGCAGTACTTC. As protein: CASTLTGRAKNEQYF. V is TRBV2 and J is TRBJ2-7, with D possibly being TRBD1 or TRBD2 (7 bases each). The germline V gene encodes CDR1 SNHLY and CDR2 FYNNEI. CDR3 length: 15 residues. V dropped 7 bases and J dropped 5 bases, with 21 bases sitting between them.

The CDR3 here is CASSYSGQGSAYEQYF. The CDR3 DNA follows: TGTGCCAGCAGTTACTCGGGCCAGGGCAGCGCCTACGAGCAGTACTTC. V and J are TRBV6-5 and TRBJ2-7; D is possibly TRBD1 (5 bases). This CDR3 spans 16 amino acids. The germline CDR1 and CDR2 sequences are MNHEY and SVGAGI. Trimming cost V 0 bases and J 2 bases, with 14 bases left between them.

This chain connects TRBV7-9 to TRBJ2-7; D gene uncertain. V lost 5 bases and J lost 3, with 8 bases in between. Per germline, CDR1 SEHNR and CDR2 FQNEAQ (reference sequence). The CDR3 is 12 residues long. CDR3 sequence (DNA): TGTGCCAGCAGCGCGTCATACTACGAGCAGTACTTC. Protein sequence: CASSASYYEQYF.

Notes on this clone: One end of the junction varies from germline; a read error may be responsible. The chain is built from TRBV10-2 and TRBJ2-3; 8 bases match TRBD2. Germline V gene data show CDR1 as WSHSY and CDR2 as SAAADI. The CDR3 is 16 amino acids. The CDR3, as DNA: TGCGCCAGCCGTGACCATGGACTAGCCAACACAGATACGCAGTATTTT. The encoded protein is CASRDHGLANTDTQYF.

The J gene is TRBJ1-6, the V gene TRBV11-3; D remains unclear. CDR3 length: 13 residues. The germline V gene has CDR1 SGHNT and CDR2 YENEEA. V was pared by 3 bases and J by 6 bases, with 6 bases between. CDR3 sequence reads: CASSFGPNSPLHF. CDR3 bases: TGTGCCAGCAGCTTTGGACCTAATTCACCCCTCCACTTT. Drawing the rest from reference TRBV11-3 and TRBJ1-6, the complete variable domain is EAGVVQSPRYKIIEKKQPVAFWCNPISGHNTLYWYLQNLGQGPELLIRYENEEAVDDSQLPKDRFSAERLKGVDSTLKIQPAELGDSAVYLCASSFGPNSPLHFGNGTRLTVT.

This chain uses TRBV30 with TRBJ1-1; D might be TRBD1 (5 bases). Germline V gene sequence: CDR1 GTSNPN, CDR2 SVGIG (reference sequence). CDR3 length: 13 amino acids. Trimming cost V 1 base and J 6 bases, with 12 bases left between them. The CDR3 nucleotides read TGTGCCTGGAGTGGGGGGGTAACGGCTGAAGCTTTCTTT. Translated: CAWSGGVTAEAFF.

This clone was observed once. This chain uses TRBV19 with TRBJ2-7; 10 positions agree with TRBD2. This CDR3 is 14 amino acids long. J gave up 5 bases and V 3 bases, and 4 bases lay outside the gene matches. The germline V gene encodes CDR1 LNHDA and CDR2 SQIVND (reference sequence). The CDR3: CASSIRSGRDEQYF. CDR3 sequence (DNA): TGTGCCAGTAGTATTCGGAGCGGGAGGGACGAGCAGTACTTC. Looking up the rest from reference TRBV19 and TRBJ2-7 gives the full variable domain: DGGITQSPKYLFRKEGQNVTLSCEQNLNHDAMYWYRQDPGQGLRLIYYSQIVNDFQKGDIAEGYSVSREKKESFPLTVTSAQKNPTAFYLCASSIRSGRDEQYFGPGTRLTVT.

The V gene is TRBV5-1, the J gene TRBJ2-2; D is unclear. Germline-derived CDR1 and CDR2 are SGHRS and YFSETQ. The CDR3 sequence is 14 residues long. Trimming pared 0 bases from V and 5 bases from J, leaving 8 bases between. CDR3: CASSLDIATGELFF. The CDR3 DNA follows: TGCGCCAGCAGCTTGGACATCGCTACCGGGGAGCTGTTTTTT.

The rearrangement links TRBV7-2 to TRBJ1-2; possibly TRBD1 for D (5 bases). Trimming removed 5 bases at V and 7 bases at J, with 11 bases between. Germline CDR1 is SGHTA and CDR2 is FQGNSA. The CDR3 spans 12 residues. CDR3 DNA sequence: TGTGCCAGCAGCACCCCAGGGCCTGGCTACACCTTC. Translated, it gives CASSTPGPGYTF. Full variable domain (missing parts from reference TRBV7-2 and TRBJ1-2): GAGVSQSPSNKVTEKGKDVELRCDPISGHTALYWYRQSLGQGLEFLIYFQGNSAPDKSGLPSDRFSAERTGGSVSTLTIQRTQQEDSAVYLCASSTPGPGYTFGSGTRLTVV.

This chain joins TRBV12-5 and TRBJ2-5, with D tentatively TRBD1 or TRBD2 (5 bases each). Germline loops: CDR1 LGHNT, CDR2 FRNRAP. Trimming took off 7 bases at V and 5 bases at J, with 11 bases between the two ends. This CDR3 contains 12 residues. The CDR3 loop is CASAIWGETQYF. The DNA of the CDR3 is TGTGCTAGTGCCATCTGGGGGGAGACCCAGTACTTC.

Concerning this clone: The same CDR3 arises from other DNA sequences in this sample as well. This chain uses TRBV30 with TRBJ1-5; D call uncertain. CDR3 length: 13 residues. The germline gives CDR1 GTSNPN, CDR2 SVGIG (reference sequence). V gave up 3 bases and J gave up 0 bases, with 6 bases separating them. The CDR3 reads CAWSGYSNQPQHF. The DNA for the CDR3 is TGTGCCTGGAGCGGTTATAGCAATCAGCCCCAGCATTTT.

This clone showed up just once. V and J are TRBV30 and TRBJ2-2; a possible D gene is TRBD1 (6 bases). V was clipped by 2 bases and J by 4 bases, with 11 bases between them. Per the germline V gene, CDR1 is GTSNPN and CDR2 is SVGIG (reference sequence). The CDR3 is made up of 14 amino acids. CDR3 bases: TGTGCCTGGAGTCAGGGACACATCACCGGGGAGCTGTTTTTT. Translated, it gives CAWSQGHITGELFF.

DNA of the CDR3: TGCGCCAGCAGCTTCAGCGGCTTGGGGGTAGTTGAAAAACTGTTTTTT. Its protein product is CASSFSGLGVVEKLFF. The chain combines TRBV5-1 with TRBJ1-4; tentatively, D is TRBD1 (5 bases). V lost 2 bases to trimming and J lost 7 bases, with 18 bases between them. Germline V lookup: CDR1 SGHRS, CDR2 YFSETQ. The CDR3 loop spans 16 amino acids. Full variable domain (outside the CDR3, taken from reference TRBV5-1 and TRBJ1-4): KAGVTQTPRYLIKTRGQQVTLSCSPISGHRSVSWYQQTPGQGLQFLFEYFSETQRNKGNFPGRFSGRQFSNSRSEMNVSTLELGDSALYLCASSFSGLGVVEKLFFGSGTQLSVL.